The rows below give T cell receptor beta chains drawn from one sample of a study of response to subunit inactivated influenza vaccine. TCRdb reprocessed the RT-PCR reads with MiXCR, giving one entry per CDR3 protein. The sample contains about 610,000 distinct CDR3 sequences, roughly 15% of which appear only once. The sequencing used PBMCs from blood, collected roughly 12 days after vaccination. These receptors were taken from a man aged 50 to 59 who received an inactivated influenza vaccine. CDR3s leave out the opening cysteine and the closing phenylalanine or tryptophan.

j_call cdr3_length v_call cdr3_aa
TRBJ2-5 11 TRBV28 ASSSGHWETQY
TRBJ2-1 15 TRBV7-2 ASSSRTRDAGHGEQF
TRBJ2-7 13 TRBV18 ASSPYAQGPYEQY
TRBJ2-5 14 TRBV4-1 ASSHPGLAGQETQY
TRBJ2-7 11 TRBV7-3 ASSLKGGSEQY
TRBJ2-1 15 TRBV6-1 ASIAGDGTGTYNEQF
TRBJ2-1 13 TRBV7-3 ASSSTTGVGHEQF
TRBJ1-2 12 TRBV6-2/TRBV6-3 ASSPTPTNYGYT
TRBJ2-7 12 TRBV6-1 ATKPGISSYEQY
TRBJ2-2 14 TRBV9 ASSVTGTGGTGELF